A single sample is the source of the 19 T cell receptor beta chains below, sequenced in a study of blood T cell repertoires in COVID-19. The method was immunoSEQ multiplex PCR; TCRdb's version includes in-frame clones alone and lacks a portion of them. The sample yields hundreds of thousands of clones, approximately 80% seen once. Material: peripheral blood. Source of these receptors: a woman aged 40 to 50 with active or convalescent COVID-19.

The CDR3 nucleotides are TGTGCCAGCAGTGCCGACGCAGGGGGCCCCTACAATGAGCAGTTCTTC. Translated, it gives CASSADAGGPYNEQFF. The chain carries TRBV6-4 and TRBJ2-1; 8 nucleotides align to TRBD1. After removal of 4 bases from V and 2 bases from J, the junction contained 7 bases not matched to a gene. Germline values: CDR1 MRHNA, CDR2 SNTAGT. The CDR3 spans 16 residues.

This chain joins TRBV5-5 and TRBJ2-5, with 15 bases aligning to TRBD2. Germline assignment: CDR1 SGHKS and CDR2 YYEKEE (reference sequence). V lost 0 bases to trimming and J lost 7 bases; unmatched junction nucleotides: 10. The CDR3 sequence is 18 residues long. This CDR3 reads CASSLGNPWTSGGVTQYF. The DNA for the CDR3 is TGTGCCAGCAGCTTGGGGAACCCCTGGACTAGCGGGGGGGTGACCCAGTACTTC.

The chain has TRBV19 and TRBJ1-2; TRBD1 matches at 8 bases. The CDR3 length is 13 residues. Germline CDR1 and CDR2: LNHDA and SQIVND (reference sequence). V was clipped by 3 bases and J by 8 bases; unmatched bases: 5. The CDR3, as DNA: TGTGCCAGTAGTATGGACAGGGAAGGAGGCTACACCTTC. Residues: CASSMDREGGYTF.

The rearrangement links TRBV19 to TRBJ2-5; TRBD1 might be the D (7 bases). The germline gives CDR1 LNHDA, CDR2 SQIVND (reference sequence). V lost 4 bases to trimming and J lost 4 bases, with 13 bases between them. The CDR3 consists of 14 residues. CDR3 in amino acids: CASSRGQRAETQYF. The CDR3 region has the DNA TGTGCCAGTAGTAGGGGACAGCGGGCAGAGACCCAGTACTTC.

V and J are TRBV28 and TRBJ1-1; 8 positions match TRBD1. Germline CDR1 and CDR2: MDHEN and SYDVKM. This CDR3 comprises 14 residues. Trimming took 6 bases from V and 5 from J; bases not matched to a gene: 8. The CDR3 protein is CASSPGDRNTEAFF. The CDR3, as DNA: TGTGCCAGCAGCCCTGGGGACAGGAATACTGAAGCTTTCTTT.

The V and J genes are TRBV28 and TRBJ1-1; TRBD1 agrees at 7 bases. CDR1 and CDR2 from the germline V gene are MDHEN and SYDVKM. CDR3 length equals 15 residues. The J segment lost 1 base and the V segment lost 6 bases, leaving 8 bases of the junction unmatched. CDR3 DNA: TGTGCCAGCAGCCCGATCGACAGGGAGAACACTGAAGCTTTCTTT. Translation: CASSPIDRENTEAFF.

The table lists this clone with a count of one. This sequence joins TRBV11-3 and TRBJ2-5; D is possibly TRBD2 (6 bases). CDR3 length: 16 amino acids. The germline V and J ends were trimmed by 5 bases and 4 bases, with 20 bases remaining between them. Germline CDR1 and CDR2: SGHNT and YENEEA. The CDR3, as DNA: TGTGCCAGCAGCCCCGGAGGAGTAGCGGCGGGAGAGACCCAGTACTTC. This sequence encodes CASSPGGVAAGETQYF.

The CDR3 protein is CASSPGLAGGNEQFF. For the CDR3, the DNA is TGCGCCAGCAGCCCGGGACTAGCGGGGGGCAATGAGCAGTTCTTC. The V and J genes are TRBV5-1 and TRBJ2-1; 15 bases are a match to TRBD2. The germline V gene has CDR1 SGHRS and CDR2 YFSETQ. This CDR3 has 15 residues. V shed 4 bases, J shed 6 bases, and the junction held 2 bases outside the gene matches.

The rearrangement uses TRBV15 and TRBJ2-3; 7 bases map to TRBD1. The CDR3 spans 18 residues. V trimming: 1 base; J trimming: 2 bases; junction bases outside the gene matches: 12. CDR1 is LNHNV, CDR2 YYDKDF, per germline (reference sequence). The CDR3 spells CATSRVPMPGGITDTQYF. The CDR3 nucleotides are TGTGCCACCAGCAGAGTTCCCATGCCAGGGGGTATCACAGATACGCAGTATTTT.

The rearrangement uses TRBV11-2 and TRBJ1-6; D not resolved. The CDR3 spans 16 residues. V lost 5 bases and J 0 bases, leaving 11 bases between the germline ends. CDR1 is SGHAT, CDR2 FQNNGV, per germline. The CDR3 sequence is CASSAGEGSYNSPLHF. In nucleotides, the CDR3 is TGTGCCAGCAGCGCTGGGGAGGGCTCCTATAATTCACCCCTCCACTTT.

This clone was counted many times. The V gene is TRBV18, the J gene TRBJ1-2; 12 bases agree with TRBD1. The J segment lost 4 bases and the V segment lost 0 bases, leaving 6 bases of the junction unmatched. This CDR3 region has 17 residues. Germline V gene lookup returns CDR1 KGHSH and CDR2 LQKENI. The CDR3 DNA is TGTGCCAGCTCACCACCGGAGGGGACAGGGGGCATCTATGGCTACACCTTC. Translated: CASSPPEGTGGIYGYTF.

This chain links TRBV7-9 with TRBJ1-2; D is unclear. V lost 1 base to trimming and J lost 2 bases, with 5 bases between them. CDR1 SEHNR and CDR2 FQNEAQ come from the germline V gene (reference sequence). This CDR3 comprises 13 residues. CDR3 nucleotides: TGTGCCAGCAGCTTAGACATGAACTATGGCTACACCTTC. This gives the protein CASSLDMNYGYTF.

The chain combines TRBV19 with TRBJ1-1; 7 nucleotides match TRBD1. The germline V gene has CDR1 LNHDA and CDR2 SQIVND (reference sequence). The CDR3 has 16 residues. The ends lost 5 bases at V and 1 base at J; junction bases unmatched: 10. The CDR3 DNA reads TGTGCCAGTAGTTTCAGGGAGGACAGGAGGAACACTGAAGCTTTCTTT. Protein product: CASSFREDRRNTEAFF.

The gene calls are TRBV2 and TRBJ2-6; the match to TRBD1 covers 8 bases. The CDR3 sequence is 15 residues long. Looked up from germline, CDR1 is SNHLY and CDR2 is FYNNEI. Germline trimming cut 6 bases from V and 5 bases from J; bases unmatched to any gene: 6. The CDR3 here is CASREQGARANVLTF. The CDR3 nucleotides read TGTGCCAGCAGGGAGCAGGGGGCTAGGGCCAACGTCCTGACTTTC.

This chain links TRBV27 with TRBJ1-6, with D maybe TRBD1 (5 bases). V lost 5 bases and J 13 bases, leaving 12 bases between the germline ends. The CDR3 contains 12 residues. Germline V gene lookup returns CDR1 MNHEY and CDR2 SMNVEV (reference sequence). The CDR3 region has the DNA TGTGCCAGCAGTGGGGAGGGGAGGCCCCTCCACTTT. Translating gives CASSGEGRPLHF.

J is TRBJ1-5 and V is TRBV19, with a tentative D call TRBD1 (6 bases). V gave up 6 bases and J gave up 0 bases, with 21 bases separating them. CDR1 and CDR2 from the germline V gene are LNHDA and SQIVND (reference sequence). The CDR3 is made up of 18 amino acids. The CDR3 DNA follows: TGTGCCAGTAGCGTCACAGGGTATACCCACTATAGCAATCAGCCCCAGCATTTT. Translating gives CASSVTGYTHYSNQPQHF.

The chain links TRBV5-6 to TRBJ2-3, with TRBD1 identical over 7 bases. Germline values: CDR1 SGHDT, CDR2 YYEEEE. The trim removed 4 bases at V and 7 bases at J, leaving 9 bases unmatched. CDR3 length equals 14 residues. The CDR3 region has the DNA TGTGCCAGCAGCCAGCGGACAGGAGTAAATACGCAGTATTTT. Translation gives CASSQRTGVNTQYF.

The CDR3 sequence is CSVSFRGSTEAFF. In DNA, the CDR3 is TGCAGCGTTAGTTTCAGGGGAAGCACTGAAGCTTTCTTT. This rearrangement joins TRBV29-1 to TRBJ1-1; maybe TRBD1 (6 bases). The CDR3 has 13 residues. V lost 5 bases, J lost 4 bases, and 14 bases lay in between. The germline V gene encodes CDR1 SQVTM and CDR2 ANQGSEA.

CDR3 loop: CASSKAGGPPDTQYF. CDR3 coding DNA: TGTGCCAGTAGTAAAGCGGGGGGGCCCCCAGATACGCAGTATTTT. This chain joins TRBV19 and TRBJ2-3; the match to TRBD2 covers 10 bases. Trimming took 4 bases from V and 4 from J; bases not matched to a gene: 5. The CDR3 spans 15 residues. The germline CDR1 and CDR2 sequences are LNHDA and SQIVND (reference sequence).